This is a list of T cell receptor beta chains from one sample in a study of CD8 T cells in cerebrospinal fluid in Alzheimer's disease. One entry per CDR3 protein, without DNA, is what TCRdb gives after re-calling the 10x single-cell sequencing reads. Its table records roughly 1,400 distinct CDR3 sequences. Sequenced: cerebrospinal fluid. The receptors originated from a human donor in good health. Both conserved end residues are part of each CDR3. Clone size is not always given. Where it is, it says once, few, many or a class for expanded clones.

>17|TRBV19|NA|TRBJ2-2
CASSSPRDRGRTGELFF
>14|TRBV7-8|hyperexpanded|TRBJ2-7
CASSSGQANYEQYF
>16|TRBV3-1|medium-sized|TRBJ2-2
CASSHEAGGRIGELFF
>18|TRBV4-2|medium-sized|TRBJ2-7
CASSLRPPAGQLSYEQYF
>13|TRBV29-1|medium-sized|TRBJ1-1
CSVEDTSGSEAFF
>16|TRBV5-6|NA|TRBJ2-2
CASSSPFESIAGELFF
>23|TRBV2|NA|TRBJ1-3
CASTGPRDRGKGRPPSSGNTIYF
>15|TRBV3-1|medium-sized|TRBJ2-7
CASSQGIQGSGEQYF
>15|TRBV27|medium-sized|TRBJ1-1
CASSLSSGWSTEAFF
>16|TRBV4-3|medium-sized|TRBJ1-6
CASSPTSSVYNSPLHF
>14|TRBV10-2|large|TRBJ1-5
CASSEQGSNQPQHF
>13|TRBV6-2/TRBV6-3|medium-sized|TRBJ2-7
CASRPTGSHEQYF
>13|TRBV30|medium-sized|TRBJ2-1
CAWSETVEYEQFF
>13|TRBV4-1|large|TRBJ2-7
CASSQVSEYEQYF
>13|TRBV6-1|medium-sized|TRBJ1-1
CASRKGQNTEAFF
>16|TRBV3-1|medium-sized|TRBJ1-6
CASSPRLGGRDSPLHF
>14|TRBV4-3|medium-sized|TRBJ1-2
CASSQGTRLYGYTF
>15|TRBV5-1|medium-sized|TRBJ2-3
CASSSGTLRTDTQYF
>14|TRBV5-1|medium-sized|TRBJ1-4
CASSLQGENEKLFF
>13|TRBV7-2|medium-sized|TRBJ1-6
CASSWERASPLHF
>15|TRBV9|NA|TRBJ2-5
CASSPQRTSRETQYF
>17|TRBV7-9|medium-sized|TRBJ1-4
CASSSVFGGRGNEKLFF
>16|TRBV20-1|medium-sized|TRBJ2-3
CSAKEGLAGLTDTQYF
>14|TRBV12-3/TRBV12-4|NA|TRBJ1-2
CASSFWSRDYGYTF
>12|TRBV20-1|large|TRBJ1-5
CSAGQGRQPQHF
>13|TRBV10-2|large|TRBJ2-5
CASSASPRETQYF
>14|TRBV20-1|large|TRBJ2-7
CSALPDTGTHEQYF
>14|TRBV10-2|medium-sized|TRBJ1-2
CASSESAEGYGYTF
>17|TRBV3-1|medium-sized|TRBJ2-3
CASSQEYRGGSTDTQYF
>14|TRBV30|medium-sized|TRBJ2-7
CAWSVRLARYEQYF
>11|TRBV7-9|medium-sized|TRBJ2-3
CASSSTDTQYF
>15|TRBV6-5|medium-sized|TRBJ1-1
CASSYQRQMNTEAFF
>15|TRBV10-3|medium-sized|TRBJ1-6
CAISEGSSYNSPLHF
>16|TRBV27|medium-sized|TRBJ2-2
CASSLSYSPNTGELFF
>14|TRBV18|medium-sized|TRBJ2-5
CASSPPRSTETQYF
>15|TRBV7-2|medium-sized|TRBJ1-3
CASSLASGSGNTIYF
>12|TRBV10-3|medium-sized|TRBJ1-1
CAISEEAVQAFF
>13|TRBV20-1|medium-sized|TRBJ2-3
CSAPDSSADTQYF
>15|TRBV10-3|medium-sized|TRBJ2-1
CAISERGLSNNEQFF
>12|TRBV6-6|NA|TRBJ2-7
CASTPPGDEQYF
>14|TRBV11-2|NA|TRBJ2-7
CASSRVRHLYEQYF